The 31 T cell receptor beta chains below come from one sample, sequenced in a study of Ad26.COV2.S vaccination and SARS-CoV-2 variants. As to treatment: over 15 received Ad26.COV2.S at low or high dose, single or two shots; about 5 received placebo; per-sample allocation not given. Sampling occurred on day 63 after the first vaccine or placebo injection. The data were produced by immunoSEQ multiplex PCR, yet TCRdb's version contains in-frame clones alone and is incomplete. The data show 410,000 or so clones, approximately 92% seen once. The sequencing here drew on peripheral blood, taken in a trial of Ad26.COV2.S vaccine versus placebo. The receptors were gathered from a person between 18 and 60 years old who received the Ad26.COV2.S COVID-19 vaccine or a placebo.

CDR3 nucleotide sequence: TGTGCCAGCGTTAAGACAGGGGGCAAGGCTGAAGCTTTCTTT. This encodes CASVKTGGKAEAFF. This chain links TRBV2 with TRBJ1-1; 10 nucleotides match TRBD1. The CDR3 contains 14 residues. The germline V gene encodes CDR1 SNHLY and CDR2 FYNNEI. J was trimmed by 6 bases and V by 8 bases; bases with no gene match: 9.

This chain uses TRBV5-1 with TRBJ2-3; 7 bases line up with TRBD1. This CDR3 has 18 residues. Germline V gene lookup returns CDR1 SGHRS and CDR2 YFSETQ. V lost 2 bases and J lost 0; bases outside the gene matches: 12. The CDR3 is CASSFLSSGTASTDTQYF. The CDR3 bases are TGCGCCAGCAGCTTCCTATCATCCGGGACAGCGAGCACAGATACGCAGTATTTT.

This chain joins TRBV28 and TRBJ2-7; tentatively, D is TRBD1 (6 bases). Germline CDR1 MDHEN, CDR2 SYDVKM. The V and J ends lost 4 bases and 5 bases respectively, with 15 bases between them. CDR3 length equals 14 residues. The CDR3 loop reads CASSYMGALDEQYF. DNA for the CDR3: TGTGCCAGCAGTTATATGGGGGCCTTGGACGAGCAGTACTTC.

The genes are TRBV4-3 and TRBJ2-1; D call uncertain. Germline CDR1 and CDR2: LGHNA and YSLEER. The V and J ends lost 2 bases and 3 bases respectively, with 5 bases between them. The CDR3 covers 13 residues. This CDR3 reads CASSQRIYNEQFF. CDR3 bases: TGCGCCAGCAGCCAAAGAATCTACAATGAGCAGTTCTTC.

This clone was recorded only once. The gene calls are TRBV7-9 and TRBJ1-2; D is unclear. V gave up 6 bases and J gave up 4 bases, with 12 bases separating them. Germline CDR1 is SEHNR and CDR2 is FQNEAQ (reference sequence). This CDR3 has 13 residues. DNA of the CDR3: TGTGCCAGCAGTCACACGTCAGGCTATGGCTACACCTTC. Amino acid sequence: CASSHTSGYGYTF.

This sequence joins TRBV27 and TRBJ2-7; TRBD1 is a possible D gene (6 bases). CDR3 length: 15 amino acids. Trimming shortened V by 1 base and J by 5 bases, and 15 bases separated the two germline ends. Per the germline V gene, CDR1 is MNHEY and CDR2 is SMNVEV (reference sequence). The CDR3 sequence is CASSLYGGAPNEQYF. In DNA form, the CDR3 reads TGTGCCAGCAGTTTATATGGGGGCGCTCCCAACGAGCAGTACTTC.

The rearrangement links TRBV30 to TRBJ1-2; 10 nucleotides line up with TRBD1. This CDR3 is built from 18 residues. CDR1 GTSNPN and CDR2 SVGIG come from the germline V gene (reference sequence). Trimming removed 1 base from V and 5 bases from J; junction bases left unmatched: 16. DNA of the CDR3: TGTGCCTGGAGTGGTGGAGTCGCTCAGGGACAGGGGACTTATGGCTACACCTTC. It encodes CAWSGGVAQGQGTYGYTF.

The chain links TRBV6-5 to TRBJ2-7; 12 bases map to TRBD2. Germline V gives CDR1 MNHEY, CDR2 SVGAGI. This CDR3 contains 15 residues. V shed 6 bases and J 2 bases; nucleotides not matched to a gene: 5. The CDR3 DNA reads TGTGCCAGCAGGGGGACTAGCGGGCGTCCCTACGAGCAGTACTTC. Its translation: CASRGTSGRPYEQYF.

J is TRBJ1-6 and V is TRBV20-1; TRBD1 is a possible D gene (5 bases). Trimming pared 3 bases from V and 7 bases from J, leaving 16 bases between. Germline loops: CDR1 DFQATT, CDR2 SNEGSKA (reference sequence). The CDR3 is 15 residues long. CDR3: CSASFSRQGNSPLHF. CDR3 in DNA: TGCAGTGCTAGTTTCTCTCGGCAGGGAAATTCACCCCTCCACTTT.

V is TRBV5-1 and J is TRBJ2-7; tentative D call: TRBD2 (6 bases). V was shortened by 0 bases and J by 2 bases, with 9 bases between the two germline ends. This CDR3 region has 14 residues. CDR1 is SGHRS and CDR2 is YFSETQ in the germline V gene. The CDR3 loop is CASSLDPGAYEQYF. For the CDR3, the DNA is TGCGCCAGCAGCTTGGATCCGGGGGCCTACGAGCAGTACTTC. The full variable domain, its missing parts supplied by reference TRBV5-1 and TRBJ2-7, is KAGVTQTPRYLIKTRGQQVTLSCSPISGHRSVSWYQQTPGQGLQFLFEYFSETQRNKGNFPGRFSGRQFSNSRSEMNVSTLELGDSALYLCASSLDPGAYEQYFGPGTRLTVT.

The rearrangement uses TRBV6-5 and TRBJ1-2; the D is unclear. This CDR3 region has 15 residues. Germline V lookup: CDR1 MNHEY, CDR2 SVGAGI. Between the trimmed V and J ends, which lost 6 bases and 7 bases, there was a span of 21 bases. DNA for the CDR3: TGTGCCAGCAGGACAAACGCGGGCGACCGAAGTGGCTACACCTTC. Amino acid sequence: CASRTNAGDRSGYTF.

The J gene is TRBJ2-7, the V gene TRBV14; D not certain. V gave up 0 bases and J gave up 7 bases, with 25 bases separating them. CDR3 length equals 18 residues. Germline lookup yields CDR1 SGHDN and CDR2 FVKESK. DNA of the CDR3: TGTGCCAGCAGCCAAGAACCGGGTAGTTCCGTGGTTTTGGGGGAGCAGTACTTC. It encodes CASSQEPGSSVVLGEQYF.

The chain joins TRBV7-2 to TRBJ2-7, with D unresolved. Germline V gene sequence: CDR1 SGHTA, CDR2 FQGNSA. This CDR3 spans 16 amino acids. The germline V and J ends were trimmed by 1 base and 0 bases, with 13 bases remaining between them. CDR3 DNA: TGTGCCAGCAGCTTAGGCCAGGCGATATACTCCTACGAGCAGTACTTC. This gives the protein CASSLGQAIYSYEQYF.

The J gene is TRBJ2-3, the V gene TRBV7-9; 9 nucleotides align to TRBD1. CDR3 length: 15 amino acids. After removal of 7 bases from V and 5 bases from J, the junction contained 10 bases not matched to a gene. CDR1 and CDR2 from the germline V gene are SEHNR and FQNEAQ (reference sequence). The CDR3 nucleotides are TGTGCCAGCACCAGACAGGGGGTCTTACGAGATACGCAGTATTTT. Translation gives CASTRQGVLRDTQYF.

V usage is TRBV7-6 and J usage is TRBJ2-3, with 13 nucleotides matching TRBD2. The CDR3 is 17 amino acids. CDR1 is SGHVS and CDR2 is FNYEAQ in the germline V gene. V was clipped by 1 base and J by 4 bases; unmatched bases: 5. The CDR3 bases are TGTGCCAGCAGCTTAGGCTCTGGGACTAGCGGGGCAGATACGCAGTATTTT. This sequence encodes CASSLGSGTSGADTQYF.

The V call is TRBV7-2, the J call TRBJ2-1; tentative D call: TRBD2 (7 bases). The CDR3 extends over 16 amino acids. Deletions cut 1 base from V and 10 bases from J, with 20 bases between. In germline, CDR1 is SGHTA, CDR2 FQGNSA. CDR3 sequence reads: CASSLGFTGGQSEQFF. CDR3 in DNA: TGTGCCAGCAGCTTAGGATTTACGGGGGGCCAAAGCGAGCAGTTCTTC.

The chain's CDR3 is CASSLDPLYNEQFF. DNA of the CDR3: TGTGCCAGCAGCTTAGACCCTCTATACAATGAGCAGTTCTTC. This chain uses TRBV11-2 with TRBJ2-1; the D is unclear. Germline CDR1 SGHAT, CDR2 FQNNGV. V shed 0 bases and J shed 4 bases, with 7 bases lying between them. The CDR3 is made up of 14 amino acids.

J is TRBJ1-1 and V is TRBV7-2, with D perhaps matching TRBD1 (5 bases). Between the trimmed V and J ends, which lost 2 bases and 3 bases, there was a span of 10 bases. From germline, CDR1 is SGHTA and CDR2 FQGNSA. CDR3 length equals 14 residues. In nucleotides, the CDR3 is TGTGCCAGCAGCTTACGGACGGGGGACACTGAAGCTTTCTTT. Amino acids: CASSLRTGDTEAFF.

As for this clone: The same CDR3 arises from other DNA sequences in this sample as well. This sequence joins TRBV6-2 or TRBV6-3 and TRBJ2-7; D ambiguous. The ends were cut back, 4 bases at V and 4 bases at J, with 5 bases in the middle. Germline-derived CDR1 and CDR2 are MNHEY and SVGEGT. CDR3 length: 11 residues. In DNA, the CDR3 is TGTGCCAGCAGTTCCACATACGAGCAGTACTTC. It translates to CASSSTYEQYF.

V and J are TRBV5-1 and TRBJ2-7; D is unresolved. CDR1 is SGHRS and CDR2 is YFSETQ in the germline V gene. V lost 1 base to trimming and J lost 2 bases, with 7 bases between them. CDR3 length equals 13 residues. As DNA, the CDR3 is TGCGCCAGCAGCTTGACAGAAGCCTACGAGCAGTACTTC. Amino acids: CASSLTEAYEQYF.

This clone has just one count. The V gene is TRBV30, the J gene TRBJ2-1; tentatively, D is TRBD1 or TRBD2 (5 bases each). CDR1 and CDR2 from the germline V gene are GTSNPN and SVGIG (reference sequence). Trimming shortened V by 2 bases and J by 4 bases, and 24 bases separated the two germline ends. This CDR3 comprises 18 residues. The CDR3 sequence: CAWSFRAYRDPPYNEQFF. The CDR3 bases are TGTGCCTGGAGTTTTAGAGCCTACCGGGACCCACCATACAATGAGCAGTTCTTC.

Details on this clone: A junction end diverges from the germline sequence, so it may reflect a read error. V usage is TRBV6-2 or TRBV6-3 and J usage is TRBJ2-7; D uncertain. This CDR3 spans 13 amino acids. Germline V gene data show CDR1 as MNHEY and CDR2 as SVGEGT. The CDR3 protein is CASSTVISSEQYF. The CDR3 DNA follows: TGTGCCAGCAGCACAGTTATCTCCTCCGAGCAGTACTTC.

The chain has TRBV5-4 and TRBJ1-2; TRBD1 might be the D (5 bases). The V end was cut by 1 base, the J end by 4 bases, with 17 bases between. This CDR3 has 16 amino acids. The germline gives CDR1 SGHNT, CDR2 YYREEE (reference sequence). The CDR3 loop is CASSLLGGFLIYGYTF. DNA of the CDR3: TGTGCCAGCAGCTTGTTGGGGGGGTTTCTGATCTATGGCTACACCTTC.

V gene TRBV6-6 combines with J gene TRBJ2-7, with D maybe TRBD1 (6 bases). CDR3 length equals 16 residues. V was trimmed by 4 bases and J by 1 base, leaving 17 bases between them. Germline CDR1 is MNHNY and CDR2 is SVGAGI (reference sequence). This CDR3 is CASSSGRQDPSYEQYF. Here the CDR3 DNA reads TGTGCCAGCAGTTCGGGACGACAGGACCCATCCTACGAGCAGTACTTC.

For this clone: Other DNA sequences of this sample code for an identical CDR3. The gene calls are TRBV5-1 and TRBJ2-7, with a weak D call TRBD1 (6 bases). V was shortened by 0 bases and J by 2 bases, with 9 bases between the two germline ends. This CDR3 is built from 14 residues. CDR1 SGHRS and CDR2 YFSETQ come from the germline V gene. CDR3 coding DNA: TGCGCCAGCAGCTTGGATGGACAGCCCTACGAGCAGTACTTC. It codes for CASSLDGQPYEQYF. The whole variable domain, remainder taken from reference TRBV5-1 and TRBJ2-7, is KAGVTQTPRYLIKTRGQQVTLSCSPISGHRSVSWYQQTPGQGLQFLFEYFSETQRNKGNFPGRFSGRQFSNSRSEMNVSTLELGDSALYLCASSLDGQPYEQYFGPGTRLTVT.

V is TRBV6-6 and J is TRBJ2-5; the D gene could be TRBD1 or TRBD2 (5 bases each). With 2 bases removed from V and 5 bases from J, the gap between germline ends came to 9 bases. The CDR3 spans 13 residues. In germline, CDR1 is MNHNY, CDR2 SVGAGI (reference sequence). CDR3 bases: TGTGCCAGCAGTTACAGGGACGGGGAGACCCAGTACTTC. Amino acids: CASSYRDGETQYF.

The chain combines TRBV5-1 with TRBJ2-7, with D tentatively TRBD1 (6 bases). V lost 0 bases, J lost 3 bases, and 16 bases lay in between. Germline V gene sequence: CDR1 SGHRS, CDR2 YFSETQ. The CDR3 loop spans 16 amino acids. CDR3 in amino acids: CASSLGDTALIYEQYF. CDR3 DNA: TGCGCCAGCAGCTTGGGGGACACCGCTCTTATCTACGAGCAGTACTTC.

J is TRBJ2-1 and V is TRBV7-2; possible D gene TRBD1, 6 bases. CDR1 is SGHTA and CDR2 is FQGNSA in the germline V gene. The CDR3 covers 15 residues. V shed 6 bases and J shed 4 bases, with 16 bases lying between them. The CDR3 sequence: CASRPGVTPYNEQFF. Here the CDR3 DNA reads TGTGCCAGCAGGCCAGGGGTTACCCCGTACAATGAGCAGTTCTTC.

The V and J genes are TRBV6-6 and TRBJ1-2; D is ambiguous. Trimming left V 4 bases short and J 12 bases short, with 15 bases between. CDR3 size: 12 residues. CDR1 and CDR2 from the germline V gene are MNHNY and SVGAGI (reference sequence). The CDR3 DNA reads as TGTGCCAGCAGTTTTGTGCGGGGTGTCGACACCTTC. It translates to CASSFVRGVDTF.

The V call is TRBV4-1, the J call TRBJ2-5; TRBD2 is a possible D gene (6 bases). Germline CDR1 reads MGHRA; CDR2 reads YSYEKL. This CDR3 contains 14 residues. Trimming removed 1 base at V and 6 bases at J, with 12 bases between. The CDR3 sequence is CASSQVAGRKTQYF. The CDR3 DNA is TGCGCCAGCAGCCAAGTGGCGGGGCGAAAGACCCAGTACTTC.

The chain carries TRBV18 and TRBJ2-7; D not resolved. From germline, CDR1 is KGHSH and CDR2 LQKENI. Trimming left V 3 bases short and J 3 bases short, with 15 bases between. The CDR3 spans 15 residues. CDR3 sequence: CASSPGSGEFYEQYF. CDR3 bases: TGTGCCAGCTCACCCGGATCAGGAGAATTCTACGAGCAGTACTTC.